Presented here are 23 T cell receptor beta chains from one specimen sequenced in a study of cytomegalovirus exposure and HLA in healthy donors. The PCR was carried out with 60 Vbeta primers and 13 Jbeta primers. Method: immunoSEQ multiplex PCR; TCRdb's copy keeps in-frame clones and lacks some. The sample contains more than 200,000 clones, roughly 82% of which appear only once. The source material was PBMCs. The receptors were sampled from a man aged 35-49 years in good health and CMV-seropositive.

The chain is built from TRBV5-6 and TRBJ2-7, with 11 bases aligning to TRBD2. CDR1 and CDR2 from the germline V gene are SGHDT and YYEEEE. This CDR3 comprises 17 residues. V was pared by 6 bases and J by 2 bases, with 13 bases of the junction left unmatched. This CDR3 reads CASTQLVLAGETYEQYF. DNA of the CDR3: TGTGCCAGCACCCAGCTAGTACTAGCGGGAGAGACCTACGAGCAGTACTTC.

V usage is TRBV7-8 and J usage is TRBJ1-3; D is perhaps TRBD1 (6 bases). The germline V gene encodes CDR1 SGHVS and CDR2 FQNEAQ. The length of the CDR3 is 14 residues. Trimming cost V 3 bases and J 4 bases, with 10 bases left between them. The CDR3 spells CASSLGTIGNTIYF. CDR3 coding DNA: TGTGCCAGCAGCTTGGGGACAATCGGAAACACCATATATTTT.

As concerns this clone: Other DNA sequences in this specimen translate into the identical CDR3. The genes are TRBV6-5 and TRBJ2-3, with D possibly being TRBD2 (5 bases). Germline V CDR1 and CDR2: MNHEY, SVGAGI. Trimming took 2 bases from V and 0 from J, leaving 9 bases between them. CDR3 length: 15 residues. The CDR3 region has the DNA TGTGCCAGCAGTTACGGGCGGACTAGCACAGATACGCAGTATTTT. Protein sequence: CASSYGRTSTDTQYF.

The V and J genes are TRBV10-1 and TRBJ2-7; D is perhaps TRBD2 (5 bases). Germline lookup yields CDR1 WNHNN and CDR2 SYGVQD (reference sequence). V lost 10 bases, J lost 7 bases, and 35 bases lay in between. CDR3 length: 18 amino acids. CDR3 region: CATIAPSSSERPSGEQYF. CDR3 sequence (DNA): TGCGCCACCATCGCTCCCTCGTCGTCGGAGCGGCCCTCGGGGGAGCAGTACTTC.

The rearrangement links TRBV5-5 to TRBJ2-3; TRBD2 might be the D (6 bases). CDR1 is SGHKS, CDR2 YYEKEE, per germline (reference sequence). The CDR3 is 18 residues long. Trimming took off 4 bases at V and 0 bases at J, with 21 bases between the two ends. This chain's CDR3 is CASSRVGSGESSTDTQYF. Here the CDR3 DNA reads TGTGCCAGCAGCCGGGTCGGTAGCGGAGAGTCTAGCACAGATACGCAGTATTTT.

The rearrangement joins TRBV30 to TRBJ1-5; 10 positions match TRBD1. The CDR3 consists of 14 residues. The V and J ends lost 1 base and 4 bases, in that order; junction bases with no gene match: 1. Germline V gene sequence: CDR1 GTSNPN, CDR2 SVGIG (reference sequence). As DNA, the CDR3 is TGTGCCTGGAGTGGGACAGGGGGAAATCAGCCCCAGCATTTT. Encoded protein: CAWSGTGGNQPQHF.

The chain couples TRBV7-9 to TRBJ1-1, with TRBD1 identical over 10 bases. V lost 5 bases to trimming and J lost 4 bases; unmatched junction nucleotides: 4. Germline V gene data show CDR1 as SEHNR and CDR2 as FQNEAQ (reference sequence). The CDR3 covers 14 residues. As DNA, the CDR3 is TGTGCCAGCAGCCATGGACAGGGGGGCACTGAAGCTTTCTTT. Translating it yields CASSHGQGGTEAFF.

This clone was seen only a few times. The chain has TRBV2 and TRBJ1-5; D perhaps matches TRBD1 (5 bases). CDR1 is SNHLY, CDR2 FYNNEI, per germline. CDR3 length equals 15 residues. V was trimmed by 6 bases and J by 5 bases, leaving 17 bases between them. Written as DNA, the CDR3 is TGTGCCAGCAGACCTCCGGGACCGGGAGATCAGCCCCAGCATTTT. It encodes CASRPPGPGDQPQHF.

The V gene is TRBV19, the J gene TRBJ1-5, with a tentative D call TRBD1 (5 bases). Trimming shortened V by 6 bases and J by 2 bases, and 17 bases separated the two germline ends. The germline V gene encodes CDR1 LNHDA and CDR2 SQIVND (reference sequence). The CDR3 is 16 residues long. CDR3 loop: CASRADSVRGNQPQHF. The DNA for the CDR3 is TGTGCCAGTAGGGCTGACAGTGTCCGAGGCAATCAGCCCCAGCATTTT.

Only a few counts were recorded for this clone. V is TRBV27 and J is TRBJ2-7; 13 bases map to TRBD2. Germline CDR1 reads MNHEY; CDR2 reads SMNVEV (reference sequence). The CDR3 totals 16 residues. The V segment lost 4 bases and the J segment 2 bases; nucleotides outside the gene matches: 5. CDR3 nucleotide sequence: TGTGCCAGCAGTTCCCTGACTAGCGGGAGGCCCTACGAGCAGTACTTC. It is translated as CASSSLTSGRPYEQYF.

The chain couples TRBV5-6 to TRBJ2-7; the D gene is possibly TRBD2 (5 bases). Germline lookup yields CDR1 SGHDT and CDR2 YYEEEE. V lost 0 bases to trimming and J lost 7 bases, with 14 bases between them. The CDR3 has 14 residues. In DNA, the CDR3 is TGTGCCAGCAGCTTGGGATTCGGGGTGAGGGAGCAGTACGTC. Its translation: CASSLGFGVREQYV.

The rearrangement uses TRBV7-9 and TRBJ2-7; 8 bases are a match to TRBD1. The ends lost 5 bases at V and 3 bases at J; junction bases unmatched: 9. This CDR3 has 15 amino acids. In germline, CDR1 is SEHNR, CDR2 FQNEAQ (reference sequence). CDR3 sequence: CASSLPGQAIYEQYF. The CDR3 bases are TGTGCCAGCAGCCTTCCGGGACAGGCGATCTACGAGCAGTACTTC.

The V gene is TRBV6-1, the J gene TRBJ2-7, with D unresolved. The CDR3 spans 14 residues. The germline CDR1 and CDR2 sequences are MNHNS and SASEGT. The V end was cut by 0 bases, the J end by 3 bases, with 9 bases between. The CDR3 region is CASSEAFSNYEQYF. CDR3 nucleotide sequence: TGTGCCAGCAGTGAAGCGTTTAGCAACTACGAGCAGTACTTC.

Here the CDR3 DNA reads TGTGCCAGTAGTGGGACAGGTGGCACCGGGGAGCTGTTTTTT. Translated: CASSGTGGTGELFF. The chain has TRBV19 and TRBJ2-2, with 8 bases that match TRBD1. The CDR3 covers 14 residues. V trimming: 5 bases; J trimming: 4 bases; junction bases outside the gene matches: 3. The germline CDR1 and CDR2 sequences are LNHDA and SQIVND (reference sequence).

This chain uses TRBV27 with TRBJ2-7; possible D gene TRBD2, 6 bases. Trimming took 6 bases from V and 7 from J, leaving 19 bases between them. CDR1 MNHEY and CDR2 SMNVEV come from the germline V gene (reference sequence). This CDR3 is built from 14 residues. CDR3 in DNA: TGTGCCAGCAGACCTCCTGGGGGTCGGGGGGAGCAGTACGTC. It is translated as CASRPPGGRGEQYV.

This clone was seen only a few times. This rearrangement joins TRBV5-1 to TRBJ1-1, with a weak D call TRBD1 (5 bases). The germline gives CDR1 SGHRS, CDR2 YFSETQ. The V gene lost 4 bases and the J gene lost 3 bases, with 10 bases spanning the gap. The CDR3 contains 13 residues. CDR3 region: CASSPTVDTEAFF. In DNA, the CDR3 is TGCGCCAGCAGCCCGACAGTCGACACTGAAGCTTTCTTT.

The V gene is TRBV11-2, the J gene TRBJ1-2, with D unresolved. In germline, CDR1 is SGHAT, CDR2 FQNNGV. The V gene lost 5 bases and the J gene lost 1 base, with 5 bases spanning the gap. CDR3 length: 12 amino acids. CDR3 protein: CASSPYNYGYTF. CDR3 nucleotide sequence: TGTGCCAGCAGCCCTTATAACTATGGCTACACCTTC.

This chain uses TRBV6-5 with TRBJ1-6; D is possibly TRBD1 (5 bases). This CDR3 has 15 residues. The V gene lost 2 bases and the J gene lost 4 bases, with 9 bases spanning the gap. The V gene's germline CDR1 is MNHEY and CDR2 SVGAGI. Here the CDR3 DNA reads TGTGCCAGCAGTTACGACAGCGCATATAATTCACCCCTCCACTTT. Its protein product is CASSYDSAYNSPLHF.

This clone appeared once. The chain employs TRBV5-1 and TRBJ2-4; TRBD2 agrees at 9 bases. V gave up 2 bases and J gave up 2 bases; unmatched junction bases: 11. The germline V gene encodes CDR1 SGHRS and CDR2 YFSETQ. This CDR3 spans 18 amino acids. CDR3 nucleotide sequence: TGCGCCAGCAGCTTAGCAACCCCTAGCGGGGAACCCAAAAACATTCAGTACTTC. It translates to CASSLATPSGEPKNIQYF.

This clone was seen a single time. The rearrangement uses TRBV5-6 and TRBJ2-1, with 8 bases aligning to TRBD2. J gave up 1 base and V 3 bases, and 6 bases lay outside the gene matches. The CDR3 spans 16 residues. Per germline, CDR1 SGHDT and CDR2 YYEEEE. This CDR3 is CASSWGGGRSYNEQFF. The CDR3 DNA sequence: TGTGCCAGCAGCTGGGGGGGCGGGAGGTCCTACAATGAGCAGTTCTTC.

This chain connects TRBV4-1 to TRBJ2-7, with D possibly being TRBD1 (5 bases). The CDR3 contains 14 residues. Germline V gene sequence: CDR1 MGHRA, CDR2 YSYEKL. V was trimmed by 0 bases and J by 7 bases, leaving 13 bases between them. CDR3 protein: CASSQESGFGEQYF. CDR3 in DNA: TGCGCCAGCAGCCAAGAGTCAGGGTTCGGGGAGCAGTACTTC.

The chain's CDR3 is CAVTRTANYGYTF. In DNA, the CDR3 is TGTGCCGTGACAAGGACAGCTAACTATGGCTACACCTTC. The chain couples TRBV7-6 to TRBJ1-2; perhaps TRBD1 as D (6 bases). Trimming shortened V by 11 bases and J by 0 bases, and 13 bases separated the two germline ends. The CDR3 totals 13 residues. Germline V gene lookup returns CDR1 SGHVS and CDR2 FNYEAQ.

The rearrangement uses TRBV27 and TRBJ2-6, with 8 positions matching TRBD1. Germline assignment: CDR1 MNHEY and CDR2 SMNVEV (reference sequence). V gave up 4 bases and J gave up 0 bases; unmatched junction bases: 14. CDR3 length: 20 residues. The CDR3 DNA reads as TGTGCCAGCAGTTCCCGCCTCTTGACAGGGGTTGCCTCTGGGGCCAACGTCCTGACTTTC. This translates into CASSSRLLTGVASGANVLTF.